Listed below are T cell receptor beta chains from one sample, sequenced in a study of T cells in Graves' hyperthyroidism and ophthalmopathy. TCRdb ran MiXCR on the multiplex PCR reads and lists one entry per CDR3 protein. The sample gives 600,000 or so distinct CDR3 sequences, around 15% of which show up once; around 12% is in the top ten. Sample: blood. Every receptor here comes from a woman aged 50 to 65 with Graves' ophthalmopathy. CDR3s include the opening cysteine and the closing phenylalanine or tryptophan. The D gene is left open where the match is weak. The size of a clone is reported for some rows only, either as once, few or many, or as a class for expanded clones.

d_call j_call v_call clone_size cdr3_nt cdr3_aa
. TRBJ2-5 TRBV15 . TGTGCCACCTCATCCGTCCTCCAAGAGACCCAGTACTTC CATSSVLQETQYF
. TRBJ2-3 TRBV29-1 many TGCAGCGTTGATTGGTGGGAGGCGTCGACAGATACGCAGTATTTT CSVDWWEASTDTQYF
. TRBJ1-5 TRBV6-1 . TGTGCCAGCAGTGATACAGGCAGCCAGCCCCAGCATTTT CASSDTGSQPQHF
TRBD1 TRBJ2-5 TRBV20-1 few TGCAGTGCTAGACGGGACAGAAAAGAGACCCAGTACTTC CSARRDRKETQYF
. TRBJ2-5 TRBV20-1 many TGCAGTGCTAGACTTTATTACAGGGAAGGGGCCCAGTACTTC CSARLYYREGAQYF
. TRBJ2-1 TRBV9 many TGTGCCAGCAGCTCTAGGGCGTTCGATGAGCAGTTCTTC CASSSRAFDEQFF
. TRBJ1-4 TRBV18 many TGTGCCAGCTCACCAGAGGGACCGCCGAATGAAAAACTGTTTTTT CASSPEGPPNEKLFF
. TRBJ2-1 TRBV18 few TGTGCCAGCTCACCAATTCCCTCTCACTACAATGAGCAGTTCTTC CASSPIPSHYNEQFF
TRBD2 TRBJ2-1 TRBV7-9 many TGTGCCAGCACCGCGAGCGGGACCTCCTACAATGAGCAGTTCTTC CASTASGTSYNEQFF
. TRBJ2-5 TRBV7-2 few TGTGCCAGCAGCTTAGGACAAGTTTCTTTGACCCAGTACTTC CASSLGQVSLTQYF
TRBD1 TRBJ1-2 TRBV7-3 many TGTGCCAGCAGCATTGCTGCGACAGGGGTCTATGGCTACACCTTC CASSIAATGVYGYTF
. TRBJ2-7 TRBV28 many TGTGCCAGCAGCGAAACAGGGTTCAGGGAGCAGTACTTC CASSETGFREQYF
. TRBJ2-2 TRBV11-2 many TGTGCCAGCAGCTTAGGTTGGCACACCGGGGAGCTGTTTTTT CASSLGWHTGELFF
. TRBJ2-7 TRBV7-3 many TGTGCCAGCAGCTTAACAGCTAACTACGAGCAGTACTTC CASSLTANYEQYF
. TRBJ2-3 TRBV7-9 . TGTGCCAGCAGCTTATTCTGGGGTGCAGATACGCAGTATTTT CASSLFWGADTQYF
TRBD1 TRBJ1-5 TRBV29-1 . TGCAGCGCCAGGACAGGGTGGAATCAGCCCCAGCATTTT CSARTGWNQPQHF
TRBD1 TRBJ1-5 TRBV19 many TGTGCCAGTAGTATCCGGACAGGGGGCGTTCTTTCAGCCCAGCATTTT CASSIRTGGVLSAQHF
. TRBJ1-2 TRBV6-2/TRBV6-3 few TGTGCCAGCAGTTACGATCTTGGCTACACCTTC CASSYDLGYTF
TRBD1 TRBJ2-7 TRBV20-1 few TGCAGTGCTAGAGATAGGAGGAGGACAGGGGGCTCCTACGAGCAGTACTTC CSARDRRRTGGSYEQYF
TRBD1 TRBJ1-6 TRBV11-2 . TGTGCCAGCAGCTCCTCCCGGGACAGGGATTCACCCCTCCACTTT CASSSSRDRDSPLHF
. TRBJ2-3 TRBV27 many TGTGCCAGCATTCCAGCGGGTACCACAGATACGCAGTATTTT CASIPAGTTDTQYF
. TRBJ2-5 TRBV7-3 many TGTGCCAGCAGCTTAAATCGGCAAGAGACCCAGTACTTC CASSLNRQETQYF
. TRBJ1-4 TRBV4-1 few TGCGCCAGCAGCCAAGAACCTTATAATGAAAAACTGTTTTTT CASSQEPYNEKLFF
. TRBJ2-7 TRBV3-1 many TGTGCCAGCAGGAGGTCTGACGAGCAGTACTTC CASRRSDEQYF
. TRBJ1-1 TRBV6-2/TRBV6-3 . TGTGCCAGCAGAGTGGACTGGACTGAAGCTTTCTTT CASRVDWTEAFF
TRBD2 TRBJ2-5 TRBV6-1 many TGTGCCAGCAGCCATAGCGGGAGGGCCCCTGAGACCCAGTACTTC CASSHSGRAPETQYF
TRBD1 TRBJ2-5 TRBV9 many TGTGCCAGCAGCGTACAGGGGGCGAAAGGAGAGACCCAGTACTTC CASSVQGAKGETQYF